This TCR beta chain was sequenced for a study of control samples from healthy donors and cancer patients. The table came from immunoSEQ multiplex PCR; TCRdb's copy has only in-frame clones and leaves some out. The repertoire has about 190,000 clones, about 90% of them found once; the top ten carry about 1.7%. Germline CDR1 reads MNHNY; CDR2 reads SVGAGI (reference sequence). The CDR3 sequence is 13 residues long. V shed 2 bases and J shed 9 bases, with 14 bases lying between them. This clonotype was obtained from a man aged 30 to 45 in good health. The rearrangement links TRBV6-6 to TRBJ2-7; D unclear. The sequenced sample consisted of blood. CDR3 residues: CASSYSPSNGQYF. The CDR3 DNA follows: TGTGCCAGCAGTTACAGTCCATCAAATGGGCAGTACTTC.